This T cell receptor (beta chain) was obtained from a study of healthy donors' naive CD4 and CD8 T cells. Study observations and caveats: Negatively charged CDR3s marked CD8+ lineage; positively charged CDR3s marked CD4+ lineage. Reportedly, most V and J gene segments showed naive CD4+ versus CD8+ bias.

Starting from about 470 ng of total RNA, TCR libraries were made with linear amplification. TCRdb re-called the reads with MiXCR, one entry per CDR3 protein. This table holds about 180,000 distinct CDR3 sequences, 65% to 75% found once. Trimming took 0 bases from V and 3 from J; bases not matched to a gene: 4. Germline CDR1 MNHEY, CDR2 SVGAGI. This CDR3 has 15 residues. Concerning this clonotype itself: Its matching antigen is unknown.

Specimen: naive CD4+ and CD8+ T cells sorted from blood, pooled from several donors. The TCR was taken from a pool of human donors in good health; the sample pools cells from several healthy donors. The V gene is TRBV6-5, the J gene TRBJ2-5; 7 bases fit TRBD2. As DNA, the CDR3 is TGTGCCAGCAGTTACTCCGACCTAGCGGAAGAGACCCAGTACTTC. Residues: CASSYSDLAEETQYF.